The clone carrying this T cell receptor (beta chain) was counted between two and nine times. Antigen specificity is unknown. TCRdb re-analysed the RT-PCR reads in MiXCR, keeping a single row per CDR3 protein. The data show roughly 630,000 distinct CDR3 sequences, with around 13% seen just once and 7.5% to 8% held by the top ten. V was clipped by 2 bases and J by 3 bases, with 10 bases between them. This CDR3 contains 15 residues. From germline, CDR1 is LGHNA and CDR2 YSLEER. The data stem from a study of response to subunit inactivated influenza vaccine. Study-wide results and caveats: The authors offered the suggestion that each seasonal influenza vaccination recruits few new T cells.

V and J are TRBV4-3 and TRBJ2-2; D is ambiguous. This TCR came from a man over 45 who received an inactivated influenza vaccine. The material was PBMCs from blood, obtained roughly 2 weeks before vaccination. CDR3 amino acids: CASSQLNLDTGELFF. The CDR3 DNA reads as TGCGCCAGCAGCCAATTAAACTTAGACACCGGGGAGCTGTTTTTT.